The 24 T cell receptor beta chains below come from one sample, sequenced in a study of blood T cell repertoires in COVID-19. Sequencing used immunoSEQ multiplex PCR; TCRdb keeps in-frame clones, though not all of them. The profile covers approximately 70,000 clones, with roughly 90% appearing a single time and 6.5% to 8% taken by the ten largest. The specimen sequenced was peripheral blood. All receptors derive from a man in his forties with COVID-19, enrolled during active disease.

This clone was detected only once. J is TRBJ2-5 and V is TRBV5-4; D may be TRBD1 (5 bases). V lost 4 bases and J 4 bases, leaving 14 bases between the germline ends. There are 14 residues in the CDR3. In germline, CDR1 is SGHNT, CDR2 YYREEE (reference sequence). CDR3 residues: CASSVQGLGETQYF. CDR3 nucleotides: TGTGCCAGCAGCGTCCAGGGCCTTGGAGAGACCCAGTACTTC.

The chain joins TRBV28 to TRBJ2-3, with 8 positions matching TRBD2. J gave up 2 bases and V 4 bases, and 5 bases lay outside the gene matches. The CDR3 has 15 amino acids. The germline V gene has CDR1 MDHEN and CDR2 SYDVKM. CDR3 sequence reads: CASSSPGGNTDTQYF. For the CDR3, the DNA is TGTGCCAGCAGTTCACCGGGGGGGAACACAGATACGCAGTATTTT.

This sequence joins TRBV4-2 and TRBJ1-1, with D possibly matching TRBD1 (5 bases). The germline V and J ends were trimmed by 1 base and 4 bases, with 16 bases remaining between them. CDR1 is LGHNA, CDR2 YNFKEQ, per germline. The CDR3 loop spans 16 amino acids. CDR3 bases: TGTGCCAGCAGCCAAGTTCGGGGAGGGGTGGGCACTGAAGCTTTCTTT. Amino acids: CASSQVRGGVGTEAFF.

The V gene is TRBV7-8, the J gene TRBJ1-2; TRBD1 is a possible D gene (6 bases). CDR3 size: 13 residues. Germline V gene data show CDR1 as SGHVS and CDR2 as FQNEAQ. Trimming took off 5 bases at V and 3 bases at J, with 10 bases between the two ends. As DNA, the CDR3 is TGTGCCAGCAGCGCGGACAGCGACTATGGCTACACCTTC. Protein sequence: CASSADSDYGYTF.

The chain couples TRBV6-2 or TRBV6-3 to TRBJ2-7; 11 bases map to TRBD1. Looked up from germline, CDR1 is MNHEY and CDR2 is SVGEGT. The CDR3 is made up of 17 amino acids. Trimming took 5 bases from V and 0 from J; bases not matched to a gene: 9. The CDR3 nucleotides are TGTGCCAGCAGTCCCGATGTCGGGACAGGGGGCTCCTACGAGCAGTACTTC. Translated, it gives CASSPDVGTGGSYEQYF.

V gene TRBV28 combines with J gene TRBJ2-7, with TRBD2 matching over 13 bases. Per the germline V gene, CDR1 is MDHEN and CDR2 is SYDVKM. This CDR3 comprises 16 residues. The ends lost 5 bases at V and 4 bases at J; junction bases unmatched: 8. The CDR3 reads CASSLGTSGARYEQYF. CDR3 in DNA: TGTGCCAGCAGTCTGGGGACTAGCGGGGCCCGTTACGAGCAGTACTTC.

This sequence joins TRBV19 and TRBJ1-2, with TRBD1 matching 7 bases. V lost 4 bases and J lost 3; bases outside the gene matches: 8. The CDR3 sequence is 15 residues long. The germline CDR1 and CDR2 sequences are LNHDA and SQIVND (reference sequence). CDR3 in amino acids: CASSKRNTGDYGYTF. The CDR3 bases are TGTGCCAGTAGTAAGCGAAACACAGGGGACTATGGCTACACCTTC.

This sequence joins TRBV25-1 and TRBJ1-2; a weak D match, TRBD1 (5 bases). Trimming pared 1 base from V and 2 bases from J, leaving 11 bases between. There are 15 residues in the CDR3. CDR1 and CDR2 (germline): MGHDK, SYGVNS. This CDR3 reads CASSESGHQNYGYTF. Written as DNA, the CDR3 is TGTGCCAGCAGTGAATCCGGACATCAGAACTATGGCTACACCTTC.

The chain uses TRBV3-1 (or the pseudogene TRBV3-2) and TRBJ2-1; D might be TRBD2 (6 bases). Looked up from germline, CDR1 is LGHDT and CDR2 is YNNKEL (reference sequence). The CDR3 has 16 amino acids. Deletions cut 4 bases from V and 4 bases from J, with 17 bases between. The CDR3 DNA follows: TGTGCCAGCAGCCCTCCTCGTGAGCGGGCATACAATGAGCAGTTCTTC. This gives the protein CASSPPRERAYNEQFF.

This chain uses TRBV6-5 with TRBJ2-3; D remains ambiguous. Trimming removed 6 bases at V and 2 bases at J, with 12 bases between. CDR3 length equals 14 residues. Looked up from germline, CDR1 is MNHEY and CDR2 is SVGAGI. The CDR3 DNA reads as TGTGCCAGCAGGAGAGGTAGCCTCACAGATACGCAGTATTTT. The encoded protein is CASRRGSLTDTQYF.

This rearrangement joins TRBV5-4 to TRBJ2-7; D may be TRBD2 (5 bases). V lost 4 bases and J 0 bases, leaving 14 bases between the germline ends. Germline values: CDR1 SGHNT, CDR2 YYREEE (reference sequence). The CDR3 runs to 15 residues. The CDR3 bases are TGTGCCAGCAGCGGATGGGCGGGTAACTCCTACGAGCAGTACTTC. Translation gives CASSGWAGNSYEQYF.

V usage is TRBV7-9 and J usage is TRBJ1-2; 8 bases agree with TRBD1. The V gene end was trimmed by 3 bases and the J gene end by 4 bases; junction bases not matched to a gene: 7. Per germline, CDR1 SEHNR and CDR2 FQNEAQ (reference sequence). The CDR3 is 15 amino acids. CDR3 amino acids: CASSFWTGKGYGYTF. DNA of the CDR3: TGTGCCAGCAGCTTCTGGACAGGGAAGGGCTATGGCTACACCTTC.

The chain recombines TRBV5-1 with TRBJ2-5; no firm D call. V dropped 1 base and J dropped 2 bases, with 6 bases sitting between them. CDR3 length equals 13 residues. Germline CDR1 is SGHRS and CDR2 is YFSETQ. The CDR3 reads CASSLNFQETQYF. CDR3 nucleotide sequence: TGCGCCAGCAGCTTGAACTTTCAAGAGACCCAGTACTTC.

The rearrangement joins TRBV11-2 to TRBJ1-2, with D unresolved. Germline CDR1 reads SGHAT; CDR2 reads FQNNGV. Deletions cut 5 bases from V and 2 bases from J, with 12 bases between. This CDR3 contains 14 residues. CDR3 coding DNA: TGTGCCAGCAGCCCCCCCCCGGGAAACTATGGCTACACCTTC. Translating gives CASSPPPGNYGYTF. The full variable domain, rest sourced from reference TRBV11-2 and TRBJ1-2, is EAGVAQSPRYKIIEKRQSVAFWCNPISGHATLYWYQQILGQGPKLLIQFQNNGVVDDSQLPKDRFSAERLKGVDSTLKIQPAKLEDSAVYLCASSPPPGNYGYTFGSGTRLTVV.

This sequence joins TRBV2 and TRBJ2-3; D call uncertain. CDR1 and CDR2 (germline): SNHLY, FYNNEI. The CDR3 sequence is 12 residues long. V was pared by 10 bases and J by 6 bases, with 14 bases between. CDR3 DNA: TGTGCCACCGATAGAGACGGGGATACGCAGTATTTT. Protein sequence: CATDRDGDTQYF.

Here the CDR3 reads CAYSSLVCQPQHF. The CDR3 nucleotides are TGTGCCTACAGCTCCCTTGTGTGTCAGCCCCAGCATTTT. The chain uses TRBV5-6 and TRBJ1-5; no clear D. From germline, CDR1 is SGHDT and CDR2 YYEEEE. V lost 10 bases and J 6 bases, leaving 17 bases between the germline ends. The CDR3 spans 13 residues.

This sequence joins TRBV6-6 and TRBJ2-3; D possibly corresponds to TRBD1 (6 bases). Germline values: CDR1 MNHNY, CDR2 SVGAGI (reference sequence). The CDR3 consists of 15 residues. V was cut by 5 bases and J by 2 bases, with 14 bases left in between. In DNA, the CDR3 is TGTGCCAGCAGTAAGGGTACAGGGTTCACAGATACGCAGTATTTT. Translation: CASSKGTGFTDTQYF.

This clone was observed a few times. The rearrangement joins TRBV4-1 to TRBJ2-7; 9 bases agree with TRBD1. Per the germline V gene, CDR1 is MGHRA and CDR2 is YSYEKL. Trimming took 7 bases from V and 6 from J; bases not matched to a gene: 10. This CDR3 comprises 14 residues. As DNA, the CDR3 is TGCGCCAGCACCCGCGGGACAGGGATCGTCGAGCAGTACTTC. It encodes CASTRGTGIVEQYF.

This chain links TRBV28 with TRBJ1-4; 8 nucleotides agree with TRBD1. Unmatched junction bases numbered 8, after V lost 6 bases and J lost 8 bases. This CDR3 comprises 14 residues. In germline, CDR1 is MDHEN, CDR2 SYDVKM. The CDR3 coding sequence is TGTGCCAGCAGCCCGACAGGGGTTCGCGAAAAACTGTTTTTT. The encoded protein is CASSPTGVREKLFF. Full variable domain (missing parts from reference TRBV28 and TRBJ1-4): DVKVTQSSRYLVKRTGEKVFLECVQDMDHENMFWYRQDPGLGLRLIYFSYDVKMKEKGDIPEGYSVSREKKERFSLILESASTNQTSMYLCASSPTGVREKLFFGSGTQLSVL.

The chain has TRBV29-1 and TRBJ2-3; TRBD1 aligns across 7 bases. The trim removed 3 bases at V and 4 bases at J, leaving 4 bases unmatched. The germline V gene encodes CDR1 SQVTM and CDR2 ANQGSEA. CDR3 length: 13 residues. The CDR3 reads CSVDETGADTQYF. DNA of the CDR3: TGCAGCGTTGACGAAACAGGGGCAGATACGCAGTATTTT.

The chain combines TRBV13 with TRBJ2-7; D is possibly TRBD1 (5 bases). Trimming stripped 1 base from V and 10 bases from J, with 17 bases between. In germline, CDR1 is PRHDT, CDR2 FYEKMQ (reference sequence). The CDR3 is made up of 14 amino acids. DNA for the CDR3: TGTGCCAGCAGCTTAGAGGGCAGGGTTGAAGGACAGTACTTC. It is translated as CASSLEGRVEGQYF.

The rearrangement links TRBV5-1 to TRBJ2-3, with 8 nucleotides matching TRBD1. The germline CDR1 and CDR2 sequences are SGHRS and YFSETQ. The CDR3 length is 13 residues. V dropped 4 bases and J dropped 4; count of bases not matched to a gene: 2. CDR3 sequence reads: CASSLQGADTQYF. The CDR3 DNA reads as TGCGCCAGCAGCCTACAGGGGGCAGATACGCAGTATTTT. Variable domain in full (rest from reference TRBV5-1 and TRBJ2-3): KAGVTQTPRYLIKTRGQQVTLSCSPISGHRSVSWYQQTPGQGLQFLFEYFSETQRNKGNFPGRFSGRQFSNSRSEMNVSTLELGDSALYLCASSLQGADTQYFGPGTRLTVL.

The chain links TRBV7-6 to TRBJ2-3; TRBD2 matches at 11 bases. The V gene's germline CDR1 is SGHVS and CDR2 FNYEAQ. The CDR3 has 15 amino acids. Trimming took 2 bases from V and 4 from J; bases not matched to a gene: 2. CDR3 sequence (DNA): TGTGCCAGCAGCTTACTAGCGGGGGGACCAGATACGCAGTATTTT. Amino acids: CASSLLAGGPDTQYF.

The V and J genes are TRBV9 and TRBJ2-3, with D tentatively TRBD2 (5 bases). In germline, CDR1 is SGDLS, CDR2 YYNGEE. V was cut by 0 bases and J by 6 bases, with 14 bases left in between. This CDR3 comprises 15 residues. The CDR3 loop is CASSVAGAGVDTQYF. For the CDR3, the DNA is TGTGCCAGCAGCGTAGCCGGAGCCGGGGTGGATACGCAGTATTTT.